Below are 18 T cell receptor beta chains sequenced from a single sample in a study of beta chain features in type 1 diabetes. Expressed TCRB transcripts were sequenced because the entire RNA isolate underwent reverse transcription. Profiling relied on immunoSEQ multiplex PCR, and the TCRdb table lists in-frame clones only, not all of them. The table shows around 500,000 clones, with approximately 10% occurring only once. The specimen sequenced was naive CD4+ T cells from blood. Receptors were obtained from a woman aged 18 to 35 in good health.

The sample holds a few counts of this clone. The chain is built from TRBV7-2 and TRBJ1-2; 10 bases map to TRBD1. With V trimmed by 1 base and J by 6 bases, 8 bases remained unmatched. Germline V gene sequence: CDR1 SGHTA, CDR2 FQGNSA. The CDR3 has 16 amino acids. CDR3 nucleotides: TGTGCCAGCAGCTTAGTAGCTGGGACAGGGGTACATGGCTACACCTTC. It encodes CASSLVAGTGVHGYTF. The full variable domain, rest sourced from reference TRBV7-2 and TRBJ1-2, is GAGVSQSPSNKVTEKGKDVELRCDPISGHTALYWYRQSLGQGLEFLIYFQGNSAPDKSGLPSDRFSAERTGGSVSTLTIQRTQQEDSAVYLCASSLVAGTGVHGYTFGSGTRLTVV.

This chain uses TRBV27 with TRBJ2-2; TRBD1 is a possible D gene (6 bases). The V gene lost 4 bases and the J gene lost 2 bases, with 14 bases spanning the gap. CDR3 size: 16 residues. Germline V CDR1 and CDR2: MNHEY, SMNVEV (reference sequence). CDR3 nucleotide sequence: TGTGCCAGCAGTTCTAGGGGCAGGGGTAACACCGGGGAGCTGTTTTTT. Translation gives CASSSRGRGNTGELFF.

There are a few counts of this clone. The chain joins TRBV7-8 to TRBJ1-5, with 7 positions matching TRBD1. The CDR3 is 16 amino acids. From germline, CDR1 is SGHVS and CDR2 FQNEAQ. V trimming: 4 bases; J trimming: 2 bases; junction bases outside the gene matches: 8. The CDR3 nucleotides are TGTGCCAGCAGCTACCCAGGGGGTTGGGGCAATCAGCCCCAGCATTTT. Protein product: CASSYPGGWGNQPQHF.

This clone turned up a few times. The chain has TRBV7-9 and TRBJ2-1; D gene ambiguous. From germline, CDR1 is SEHNR and CDR2 FQNEAQ (reference sequence). V shed 1 base and J shed 8 bases, with 15 bases lying between them. The CDR3 runs 15 residues. For the CDR3, the DNA is TGTGCCAGCAGCTTAGACTCGCTATCTGCCCATGAGCAGTTCTTC. Its translation is CASSLDSLSAHEQFF.

CDR3 DNA: TGTGCCAGCAGCGCTCAGGGCTACGGGGACAATGAGCAGTTCTTC. Residues: CASSAQGYGDNEQFF. J is TRBJ2-1 and V is TRBV7-3; either TRBD1 or TRBD2 may fit D (5 bases each). Germline V gene lookup returns CDR1 SGHTA and CDR2 FQGTGA. V was cut by 5 bases and J by 5 bases, with 16 bases left in between. CDR3 size: 15 residues. Variable domain in full (rest from reference TRBV7-3 and TRBJ2-1): GAGVSQTPSNKVTEKGKYVELRCDPISGHTALYWYRQSLGQGPEFLIYFQGTGAADDSGLPNDRFFAVRPEGSVSTLKIQRTERGDSAVYLCASSAQGYGDNEQFFGPGTRLTVL.

The sample holds a few counts of this clone. The J gene is TRBJ2-2, the V gene TRBV11-3; the D is unclear. The V gene lost 7 bases and the J gene lost 1 base, with 7 bases spanning the gap. CDR3 length equals 13 residues. The germline V gene has CDR1 SGHNT and CDR2 YENEEA. CDR3 in DNA: TGTGCCAGCACCGCTAGGAACACCGGGGAGCTGTTTTTT. This encodes CASTARNTGELFF. The entire variable domain, with the rest obtained from reference TRBV11-3 and TRBJ2-2, is as follows: EAGVVQSPRYKIIEKKQPVAFWCNPISGHNTLYWYLQNLGQGPELLIRYENEEAVDDSQLPKDRFSAERLKGVDSTLKIQPAELGDSAVYLCASTARNTGELFFGEGSRLTVL.

This clone was picked up one time. This chain links TRBV30 with TRBJ1-3; 11 bases align to TRBD1. Germline trimming cut 2 bases from V and 4 bases from J; bases unmatched to any gene: 16. This CDR3 is 19 amino acids long. Germline V gene data show CDR1 as GTSNPN and CDR2 as SVGIG (reference sequence). CDR3 sequence (DNA): TGTGCCTGGAGTCGTACCAGGACAGGGGGCCCTTTATCCGGAAACACCATATATTTT. It yields the protein CAWSRTRTGGPLSGNTIYF.

This clone was detected a few times. This rearrangement joins TRBV7-8 to TRBJ2-5; D is unresolved. Trimming cost V 1 base and J 1 base, with 13 bases left between them. The CDR3 consists of 16 residues. Germline V gene sequence: CDR1 SGHVS, CDR2 FQNEAQ. The CDR3 region has the DNA TGTGCCAGCAGCTTAGGCCGGTGGCTGGTCCAAGAGACCCAGTACTTC. This sequence encodes CASSLGRWLVQETQYF.

The chain carries TRBV7-2 and TRBJ2-2, with D tentatively TRBD1 (6 bases). Germline-derived CDR1 and CDR2 are SGHTA and FQGNSA. V was pared by 5 bases and J by 4 bases, with 17 bases between. This CDR3 has 16 residues. The CDR3 sequence is CASSPTGLRSTGELFF. CDR3 bases: TGTGCCAGCAGCCCCACAGGGTTAAGAAGCACCGGGGAGCTGTTTTTT. Full variable domain (missing parts from reference TRBV7-2 and TRBJ2-2): GAGVSQSPSNKVTEKGKDVELRCDPISGHTALYWYRQSLGQGLEFLIYFQGNSAPDKSGLPSDRFSAERTGGSVSTLTIQRTQQEDSAVYLCASSPTGLRSTGELFFGEGSRLTVL.

V usage is TRBV7-2 and J usage is TRBJ1-6; no definite D call. CDR3 length: 15 residues. V dropped 5 bases and J dropped 10 bases, with 18 bases sitting between them. Per germline, CDR1 SGHTA and CDR2 FQGNSA. The CDR3 DNA reads TGTGCCAGCAGCCCCCGGCGGGGTGTAGAATCACCCCTCCACTTT. It yields the protein CASSPRRGVESPLHF.

J is TRBJ1-2 and V is TRBV10-3; no clear D gene. CDR1 and CDR2 (germline): ENHRY, SYGVKD. The V gene lost 2 bases and the J gene lost 5 bases, with 6 bases spanning the gap. The CDR3 is 12 residues long. The CDR3 sequence is CAISELGYGYTF. The CDR3 DNA follows: TGTGCCATCAGTGAGCTGGGGTATGGCTACACCTTC.

The gene calls are TRBV7-3 and TRBJ2-1; D might be TRBD1 or TRBD2, each matching 6 bases. The CDR3 has 15 residues. Germline-derived CDR1 and CDR2 are SGHTA and FQGTGA. Trimming left V 5 bases short and J 6 bases short, with 17 bases between. The CDR3 spells CASSPQGRGGNEQFF. CDR3 DNA: TGTGCCAGCAGCCCCCAGGGCAGGGGAGGCAATGAGCAGTTCTTC.

This rearrangement joins TRBV19 to TRBJ1-2; D is perhaps TRBD1 (6 bases). Trimming removed 7 bases at V and 8 bases at J, with 20 bases between. This CDR3 comprises 14 residues. Germline V gene data show CDR1 as LNHDA and CDR2 as SQIVND (reference sequence). The CDR3 region is CASTETYQGTGYTF. As DNA, the CDR3 is TGTGCCAGTACCGAAACTTATCAGGGGACGGGCTACACCTTC.

This clone showed up just a few times. V gene TRBV5-4 combines with J gene TRBJ2-1; D not resolved. Germline-derived CDR1 and CDR2 are SGHNT and YYREEE (reference sequence). The CDR3 consists of 14 residues. V lost 0 bases and J lost 6, with 10 bases in between. CDR3 sequence reads: CASSLVIQPNEQFF. The CDR3 coding sequence is TGTGCCAGCAGCTTGGTTATCCAGCCCAATGAGCAGTTCTTC.

There are a few counts of this clone. The CDR3 region is CASTTGTSIYNEQFF. Here the CDR3 DNA reads TGTGCCAGCACCACCGGGACTAGCATCTACAATGAGCAGTTCTTC. V gene TRBV9 combines with J gene TRBJ2-1; 9 nucleotides align to TRBD2. The V and J ends lost 6 bases and 3 bases, in that order; junction bases with no gene match: 7. The CDR3 length is 15 residues. The germline CDR1 and CDR2 sequences are SGDLS and YYNGEE.

The chain recombines TRBV29-1 with TRBJ2-7; D remains unclear. Per the germline V gene, CDR1 is SQVTM and CDR2 is ANQGSEA. This CDR3 contains 13 residues. V lost 1 base, J lost 3 bases, and 10 bases lay in between. CDR3 protein: CSVEGGDSYEQYF. CDR3 in DNA: TGCAGCGTTGAAGGTGGGGATAGCTACGAGCAGTACTTC.

This clone turned up a few times. The chain uses TRBV30 and TRBJ1-5; 7 positions match TRBD1. Germline-derived CDR1 and CDR2 are GTSNPN and SVGIG (reference sequence). The ends lost 0 bases at V and 2 bases at J; junction bases unmatched: 13. The CDR3 is 18 residues long. The CDR3 DNA sequence: TGTGCCTGGAGTGTGAAGGACAGGAGCTTTAGGGGCAATCAGCCCCAGCATTTT. Translation gives CAWSVKDRSFRGNQPQHF.

A single count supports this clone. This sequence joins TRBV7-9 and TRBJ2-2; the match to TRBD2 covers 15 bases. The germline V gene encodes CDR1 SEHNR and CDR2 FQNEAQ (reference sequence). V gave up 4 bases and J gave up 6 bases; unmatched junction bases: 3. The CDR3 sequence is 16 residues long. CDR3 bases: TGTGCCAGCAGCTACGGACTAGCGGGAGGGCCCGGGGAGCTGTTTTTT. Amino acids: CASSYGLAGGPGELFF.